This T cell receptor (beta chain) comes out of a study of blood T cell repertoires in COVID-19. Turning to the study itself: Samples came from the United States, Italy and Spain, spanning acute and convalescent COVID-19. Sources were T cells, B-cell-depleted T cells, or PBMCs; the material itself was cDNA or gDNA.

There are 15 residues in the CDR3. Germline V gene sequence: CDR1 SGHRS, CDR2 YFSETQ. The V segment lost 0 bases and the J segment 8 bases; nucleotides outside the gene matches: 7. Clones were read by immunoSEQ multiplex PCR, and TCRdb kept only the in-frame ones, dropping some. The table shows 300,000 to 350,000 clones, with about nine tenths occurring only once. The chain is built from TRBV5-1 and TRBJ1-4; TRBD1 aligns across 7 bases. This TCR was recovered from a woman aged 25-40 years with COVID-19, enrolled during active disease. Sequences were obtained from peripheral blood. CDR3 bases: TGCGCCAGCAGCTTGGGTGACAGGGCAGGAGAAAAACTGTTTTTT. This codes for CASSLGDRAGEKLFF.